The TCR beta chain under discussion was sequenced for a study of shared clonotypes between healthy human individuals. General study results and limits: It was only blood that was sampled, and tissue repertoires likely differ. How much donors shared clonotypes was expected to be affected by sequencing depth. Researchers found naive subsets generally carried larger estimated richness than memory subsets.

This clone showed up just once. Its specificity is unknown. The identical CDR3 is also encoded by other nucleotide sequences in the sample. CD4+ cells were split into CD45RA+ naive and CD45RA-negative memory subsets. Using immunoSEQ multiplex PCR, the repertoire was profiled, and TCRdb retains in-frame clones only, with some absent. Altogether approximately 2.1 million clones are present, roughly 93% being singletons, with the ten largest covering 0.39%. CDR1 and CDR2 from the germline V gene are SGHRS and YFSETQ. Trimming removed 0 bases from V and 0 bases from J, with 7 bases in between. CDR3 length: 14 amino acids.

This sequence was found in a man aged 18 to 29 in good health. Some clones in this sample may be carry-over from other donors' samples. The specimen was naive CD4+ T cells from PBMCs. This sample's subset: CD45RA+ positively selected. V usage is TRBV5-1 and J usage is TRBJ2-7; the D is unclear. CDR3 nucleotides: TGCGCCAGCAGCTTGGACCGGGCCTCCTACGAGCAGTACTTC. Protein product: CASSLDRASYEQYF.